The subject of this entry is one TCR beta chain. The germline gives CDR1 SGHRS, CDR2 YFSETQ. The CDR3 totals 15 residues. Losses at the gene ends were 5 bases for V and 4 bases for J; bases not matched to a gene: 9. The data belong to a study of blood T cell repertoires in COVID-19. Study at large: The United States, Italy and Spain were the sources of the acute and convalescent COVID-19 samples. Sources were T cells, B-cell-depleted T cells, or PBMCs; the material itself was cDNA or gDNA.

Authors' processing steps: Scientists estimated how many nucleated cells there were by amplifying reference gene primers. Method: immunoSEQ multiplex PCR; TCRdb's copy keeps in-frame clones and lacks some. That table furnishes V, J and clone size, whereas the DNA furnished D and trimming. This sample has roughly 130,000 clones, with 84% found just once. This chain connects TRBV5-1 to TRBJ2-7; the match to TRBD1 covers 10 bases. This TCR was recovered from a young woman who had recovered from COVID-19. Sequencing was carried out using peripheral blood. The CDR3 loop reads CASRRGQGSEYEQYF. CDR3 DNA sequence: TGCGCCAGCAGGCGGGGACAGGGGTCCGAATACGAGCAGTACTTC.